These T cell receptor beta chains were read from a single sample in a study of monozygotic twins with inflammatory bowel disease. TCRdb re-called the 5' RACE reads and shows each CDR3 protein once, DNA omitted. This sample's table reports over 110,000 distinct CDR3 sequences. Sequenced sample: blood. These receptors were collected from a human donor with ulcerative colitis or Crohn's disease, or a healthy co-twin of an affected twin (not recorded which). Both conserved end residues are part of each CDR3. Each record gives: J gene, V gene, CDR3 protein.

j_call: TRBJ2-3
v_call: TRBV5-4
cdr3_aa: CASSLGGAGGTDTQYF

j_call: TRBJ2-7
v_call: TRBV5-1
cdr3_aa: CASSPEVEVYEQYF

j_call: TRBJ2-3
v_call: TRBV7-8
cdr3_aa: CASSSRLALSTDTQYF

j_call: TRBJ2-2
v_call: TRBV7-2
cdr3_aa: CASSLNAGTGTGELFF

j_call: TRBJ1-5
v_call: TRBV7-2
cdr3_aa: CASRMRRNDQPQHF

j_call: TRBJ2-5
v_call: TRBV5-1
cdr3_aa: CASSLRQETQYF

j_call: TRBJ2-7
v_call: TRBV7-9
cdr3_aa: CASSTGTSYEQYF

j_call: TRBJ2-1
v_call: TRBV14
cdr3_aa: CASSGGPGTYNEQFF

j_call: TRBJ2-5
v_call: TRBV7-2
cdr3_aa: CASSLRTVQETQYF

j_call: TRBJ1-2
v_call: TRBV7-9
cdr3_aa: CASSLGRGLYGYTF

j_call: TRBJ1-1
v_call: TRBV6-5
cdr3_aa: CASSYSREGGLNTEAFF

j_call: TRBJ2-7
v_call: TRBV12-3/TRBV12-4
cdr3_aa: CASSLSYNRGEQYF

j_call: TRBJ2-7
v_call: TRBV5-1
cdr3_aa: CASSLEGTGSTEQYF

j_call: TRBJ1-4
v_call: TRBV20-1
cdr3_aa: CSAIMGGASAKLFF

j_call: TRBJ2-7
v_call: TRBV18
cdr3_aa: CASSPAAGTANSYEQYF

j_call: TRBJ1-5
v_call: TRBV10-3
cdr3_aa: CAISESTGFYSNQPQHF

j_call: TRBJ1-3
v_call: TRBV12-3/TRBV12-4
cdr3_aa: CASSLDPGQGFAGNTIYF

j_call: TRBJ2-3
v_call: TRBV15
cdr3_aa: CATSSRGQGSTDTQYF

j_call: TRBJ1-6
v_call: TRBV5-5
cdr3_aa: CASSLRGDSPLHF

j_call: TRBJ2-3
v_call: TRBV24-1
cdr3_aa: CATSEPQGWPDTQYF

j_call: TRBJ2-7
v_call: TRBV12-3/TRBV12-4
cdr3_aa: CASSPRGLSPPYEQYF

j_call: TRBJ1-1
v_call: TRBV3-1
cdr3_aa: CASSLQWQGASEAFF

j_call: TRBJ1-1
v_call: TRBV7-2
cdr3_aa: CASSLRTGGTEAFF

j_call: TRBJ2-4
v_call: TRBV5-6
cdr3_aa: CASSLEGSNDIQYF

j_call: TRBJ1-5
v_call: TRBV6-6
cdr3_aa: CASIPRQGGQPQHF

j_call: TRBJ1-4
v_call: TRBV20-1
cdr3_aa: CSARRATNEKLFF

j_call: TRBJ1-5
v_call: TRBV27
cdr3_aa: CASKLGQGNQPQHF

j_call: TRBJ1-6
v_call: TRBV15
cdr3_aa: CATSRERVWNSPLHF

j_call: TRBJ1-6
v_call: TRBV5-1
cdr3_aa: CASSGGQGENSPLHF